These T cell receptor beta chains were read from a single sample in a study of tumor and adjacent non-tumor tissue in lung cancer. TCRdb passed the multiplex PCR reads through MiXCR, listing each CDR3 protein once. The sample gives over 100,000 distinct CDR3 sequences, 60% to 80% of which show up once; roughly 20% is in the top ten. Sequences were obtained from distant non-tumor lung tissue. The receptors stem from a man in his sixties with non-small cell lung cancer. Both conserved end residues are part of each CDR3. Fields, in order: clone size, D gene, V gene, J gene, CDR3 DNA, CDR3 protein. A D gene is named only where the DNA matches it firmly. Where a row states a size, it is once, few, many or the class of an expanded clone; other rows omit it.

NA	NA	TRBV11-1	TRBJ1-2	TGTGCCAACAGCTTATCGAACAGGATTGGCTACACCTTC	CANSLSNRIGYTF
many	TRBD1	TRBV12-3/TRBV12-4	TRBJ1-1	TGTGCCAGCAGTTCTGACAGGGACACTGAAGCTTTCTTT	CASSSDRDTEAFF
NA	TRBD2	TRBV28	TRBJ2-1	TGTGCCAGCAGCTCGGGACTAGCGGCGCAGTTCTTC	CASSSGLAAQFF
once	NA	TRBV29-1	TRBJ2-5	TGCAGCGTCTCCCCCTCAGGACAGACCCAGTACTTC	CSVSPSGQTQYF
NA	NA	TRBV5-6	TRBJ2-1	TGTGCCAGCAGCTTGACTGGAGGGTCCCGTCTCAATGAGCAGTTCTTC	CASSLTGGSRLNEQFF
NA	NA	TRBV4-1	TRBJ2-1	TGCACCAGCAGCCAGGATCGAAGAGGAATTTCGGACAATGAGCAGTTCTTC	CTSSQDRRGISDNEQFF
many	TRBD1	TRBV5-4	TRBJ2-1	TGTGCCAGCAGTCGGGACAGGGCTTTGGATGAGCAGTTCTTC	CASSRDRALDEQFF
NA	NA	TRBV11-3	TRBJ2-7	TGTGCCAGCAGCTCACACACTGAGCAGTACTTC	CASSSHTEQYF
many	NA	TRBV6-1	TRBJ1-5	TGTGCCAGCAGTGAAGGGGGCTTCAGGGCACAGCCCCAGCATTTT	CASSEGGFRAQPQHF
NA	NA	TRBV6-1	TRBJ2-6	TGTGCCAGCAGCCTCTCGGGTGGGGTCAACGTCCTGACCTTC	CASSLSGGVNVLTF
NA	NA	TRBV4-2	TRBJ2-7	TGTGCCAGCGGCCAAGAATCAGTGTCCGGTTACGAACAGTACTTC	CASGQESVSGYEQYF
NA	NA	TRBV4-3	TRBJ1-5	TGCGCCAGCAGCCAAACGGTTGGGCCAGTAGGCACACAGCCCCAGCATTTT	CASSQTVGPVGTQPQHF
NA	NA	TRBV11-1	TRBJ2-7	TGTGCCAACAGTTTTTCCCGATCCTACGAGCAGTACTTC	CANSFSRSYEQYF
NA	TRBD1	TRBV7-8	TRBJ1-5	TGCGCCAGCAGCTCACAGGGGGCGAATCAGCCCCAGCTTTTT	CASSSQGANQPQLF
many	TRBD2	TRBV6-2/TRBV6-3	TRBJ2-3	TGTGCCAGCAGCCTAAAACCACTAGCGGCGACAGATACGCAGTATTTT	CASSLKPLAATDTQYF
NA	TRBD1	TRBV2	TRBJ1-6	TGTGCCAGCAATTGGACAGGGGATAATTCACCCCTCCACTTT	CASNWTGDNSPLHF
once	NA	TRBV11-3	TRBJ2-3	TGTACCAGCAGCTTAGTAGGCTACACAGATACGCAGAATTTT	CTSSLVGYTDTQNF
many	NA	TRBV20-1	TRBJ1-6	TGCAGTGCTAGAGATGCGCTAGGCGGTTCACCCCTCCACTTT	CSARDALGGSPLHF
NA	NA	TRBV6-1	TRBJ1-5	TGTGTCAGCAGCCGGGAAGCTAATCAGCCCCAGCATTTT	CVSSREANQPQHF
NA	NA	TRBV11-1	TRBJ2-1	TGTGCCAGCAGCTTAGTCGGGTTCATTGGTGCGGGTGAGCAGTTCTTC	CASSLVGFIGAGEQFF
NA	TRBD1	TRBV25-1	TRBJ1-4	TGTGCCAGCAGTGAATTGGGGACAGGCGGTGAAAAACTGTTTTTT	CASSELGTGGEKLFF
NA	NA	TRBV6-5	TRBJ1-1	TGTGCCAGCAATCGTAGGAACACTGAAGCTTTCTTC	CASNRRNTEAFF
NA	NA	TRBV6-5	TRBJ2-5	TGTGCCAGCAGTCAGGACAGTTTATCGGCTCAGTACTTC	CASSQDSLSAQYF
NA	NA	TRBV9	TRBJ1-1	TGTGCCAGCAGCGTAGAGGCGGCCACTGAAGCTTTCTTT	CASSVEAATEAFF
many	NA	TRBV6-5	TRBJ1-2	TGTGCCAGCAGTTCCAACGTAAAGGGGGGCTACACCTTC	CASSSNVKGGYTF
once	TRBD2	TRBV10-2	TRBJ2-7	TGCGCCACAACCGGGACTAGCGGGACAGCCTACTGGCAGTACTTC	CATTGTSGTAYWQYF
NA	NA	TRBV6-2/TRBV6-3	TRBJ2-3	TGTGCCAGCCGCGTTACGGGTACGCAGTATTTT	CASRVTGTQYF
many	NA	TRBV20-1	TRBJ1-1	TGCAGTGCGACCAAGCTCGAGAACACTGAAGCTTTCTTT	CSATKLENTEAFF
NA	TRBD2	TRBV2	TRBJ2-1	TGTGCCAGCACCAGGGATGAACTAGCGGGAAATGAGCAGTTCTTC	CASTRDELAGNEQFF
NA	NA	TRBV11-3	TRBJ2-1	TGTGCCAGCAGTGAGGCGCACGAGCGGTTCTTC	CASSEAHERFF